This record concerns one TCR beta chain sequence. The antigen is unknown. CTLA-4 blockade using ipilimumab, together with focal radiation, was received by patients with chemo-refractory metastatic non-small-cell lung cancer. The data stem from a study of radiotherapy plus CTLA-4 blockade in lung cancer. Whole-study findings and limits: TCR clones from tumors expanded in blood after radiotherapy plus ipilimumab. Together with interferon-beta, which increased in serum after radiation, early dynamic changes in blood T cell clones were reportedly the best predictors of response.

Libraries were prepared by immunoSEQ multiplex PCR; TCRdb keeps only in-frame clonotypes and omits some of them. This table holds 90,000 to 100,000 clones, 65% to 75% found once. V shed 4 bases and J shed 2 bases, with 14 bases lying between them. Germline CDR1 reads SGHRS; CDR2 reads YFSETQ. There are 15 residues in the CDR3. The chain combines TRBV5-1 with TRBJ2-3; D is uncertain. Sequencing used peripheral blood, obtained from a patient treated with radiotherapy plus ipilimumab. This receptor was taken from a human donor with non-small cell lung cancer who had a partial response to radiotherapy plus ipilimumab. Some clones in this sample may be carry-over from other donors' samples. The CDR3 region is CASSRSGTNTDTQYF. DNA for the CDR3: TGCGCCAGCAGCAGGAGTGGAACAAACACAGATACGCAGTATTTT. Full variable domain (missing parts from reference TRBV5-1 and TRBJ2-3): KAGVTQTPRYLIKTRGQQVTLSCSPISGHRSVSWYQQTPGQGLQFLFEYFSETQRNKGNFPGRFSGRQFSNSRSEMNVSTLELGDSALYLCASSRSGTNTDTQYFGPGTRLTVL.